The clone carrying this TCR beta chain was seen ten or more times. The antigen remains undetermined. Samples came from axillary lymph nodes draining the breast cancer. Trimming pared 0 bases from V and 1 base from J, leaving 13 bases between. The length of the CDR3 is 16 residues. In germline, CDR1 is LGHDT, CDR2 YNNKEL (reference sequence). From the multiplex PCR reads, TCRdb called clonotypes with MiXCR, one entry per CDR3 protein. The data show about 230,000 distinct CDR3 sequences, 32% seen once. These data come from a study of breast tumors, draining lymph nodes, adjacent tissues. Study observations and caveats: Luminal-like breast cancer showed significantly greater tumor-nontumor repertoire similarity than basal-like breast cancer did.

The receptor was isolated from a female donor with breast cancer. Some clones in this sample may be carry-over from other donors' samples. This sequence joins TRBV3-1 and TRBJ2-7; perhaps TRBD2 as D (6 bases). The sequenced sample consisted of axillary lymph node tissue. Here the CDR3 DNA reads TGTGCCAGCAGCCAAGAAGGAGGGAGAGCATCCTACGAGCAGTACTTC. Its translation: CASSQEGGRASYEQYF.